This T cell receptor beta chain originates from a study of sequential checkpoint blockade in melanoma. Indicated treatment: randomized to nivolumab then ipilimumab (arm A) or the reverse (arm B). Using immunoSEQ multiplex PCR, the repertoire was profiled, and TCRdb retains in-frame clones only, with some absent. Of some 10,000 clones in the sample, 78% are singletons; the top ten hold approximately 10%. There are 12 residues in the CDR3. The germline V gene has CDR1 LNHDA and CDR2 SQIVND (reference sequence). Trimming stripped 7 bases from V and 8 bases from J, with 14 bases between. This sample comprised CD8+ T cells sorted from blood (inferred from file names), obtained from a patient given nivolumab and ipilimumab in sequence. The chain joins TRBV19 to TRBJ1-2; D not resolved. The TCR sequence derives from a human donor with melanoma. CDR3 nucleotides: TGTGCCAGTATGGGAGGGTCTCGAGGCTACACCTTC. Its protein is CASMGGSRGYTF.